This TCR beta chain stems from a study of CD8 T cells in ankylosing spondylitis. The germline V gene encodes CDR1 DFQATT and CDR2 SNEGSKA (reference sequence). The CDR3 is made up of 13 amino acids. Deletions cut 6 bases from V and 2 bases from J, with 11 bases between. This clonotype was found a few times. Its cognate antigen is unknown. General study points: As for the disease-linked clones, they showed a CD8+ phenotype and occurred at relatively low frequencies in peripheral blood. A TCR beta motif made of fewer than ten highly homologous variants seemed typical of ankylosing spondylitis blood.

Each CDR3 protein is one row after TCRdb ran MiXCR on the 5' RACE reads. The sample contains about 840,000 distinct CDR3 sequences, about 10% of which appear only once. Sequencing was carried out using blood, either unsorted or a sorted T cell fraction (not recorded which). The rearrangement links TRBV20-1 to TRBJ1-5; D is uncertain. The TCR was taken from a male donor with ankylosing spondylitis. CDR3 region: CSAVVSGNQPQHF. CDR3 coding DNA: TGCAGTGCCGTTGTTAGCGGCAATCAGCCCCAGCATTTT.